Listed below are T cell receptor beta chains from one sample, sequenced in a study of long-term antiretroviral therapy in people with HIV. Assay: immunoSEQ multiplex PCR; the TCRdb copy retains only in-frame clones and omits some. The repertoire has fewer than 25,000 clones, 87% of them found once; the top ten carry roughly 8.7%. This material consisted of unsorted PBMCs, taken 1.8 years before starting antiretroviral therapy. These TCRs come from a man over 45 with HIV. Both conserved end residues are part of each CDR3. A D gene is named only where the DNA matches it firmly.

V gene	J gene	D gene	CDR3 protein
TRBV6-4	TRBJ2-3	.	CASSRGSTDTQYF
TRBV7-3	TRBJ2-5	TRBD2	CASSTGVAGVGETQYF
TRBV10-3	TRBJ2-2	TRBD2	CAISDSSGNWYTGELFF
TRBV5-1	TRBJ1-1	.	CASSWTGSNEAFF
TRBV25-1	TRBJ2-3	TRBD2	CASSESGSTDTQYF
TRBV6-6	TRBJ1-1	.	CASSYSFPNTEAFF
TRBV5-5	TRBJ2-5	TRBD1	CASLAQGERETQYF
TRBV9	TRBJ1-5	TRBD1	CASSAGTGGNQPQHF
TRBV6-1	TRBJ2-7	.	CASKRLYEQYF
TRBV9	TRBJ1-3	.	CASSVGGDSGNTIYF
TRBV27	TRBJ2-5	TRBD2	CASKIRRGEETQYF
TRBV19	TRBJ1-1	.	CASSLTGGTEAFF
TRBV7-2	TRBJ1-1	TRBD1	CASSLGLTGLTEAFF
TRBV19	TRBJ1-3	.	CASSILLATGNTIYF
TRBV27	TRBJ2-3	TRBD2	CASRDRPGLAADTQYF
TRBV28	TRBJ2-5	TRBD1	CASSLRGQTLPQYF
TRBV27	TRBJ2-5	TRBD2	CASSLRGAQYF
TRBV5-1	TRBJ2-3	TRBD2	CASRVLAGTDTQYF
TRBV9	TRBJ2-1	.	CASSSTTGDAAYNEQFF
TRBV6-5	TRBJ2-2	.	CASSTLRSGPGELFF
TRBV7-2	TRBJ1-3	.	CASSLRQGNTIYF
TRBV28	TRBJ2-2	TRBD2	CASSLWPAGGNTGELFF
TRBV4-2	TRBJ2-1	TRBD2	CASNGGSSYNEQFF
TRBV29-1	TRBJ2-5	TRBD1	CSVDRGTQETQYF
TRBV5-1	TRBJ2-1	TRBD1	CASSPGQGYNEQFF
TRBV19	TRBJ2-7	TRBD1	CASSTGGSVYEQYF
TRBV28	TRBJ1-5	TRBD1	CASRDRGQGYQPQHF
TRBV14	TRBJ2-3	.	CASSHPTASTDTQYF
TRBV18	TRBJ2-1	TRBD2	CASSPGLAGVVNEQFF
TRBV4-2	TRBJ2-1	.	CASSQAFDSVQFF
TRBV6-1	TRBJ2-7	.	CASSDRIRGYEQYF
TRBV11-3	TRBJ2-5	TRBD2	CASGRTSGSPETQYF
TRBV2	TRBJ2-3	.	CASGGTDTDTQYF
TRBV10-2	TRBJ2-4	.	CATSSQDIQYF
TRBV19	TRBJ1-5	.	CAGNDGAGQPQHF
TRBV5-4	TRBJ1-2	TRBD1	CASSQGQGVTNYGYTF
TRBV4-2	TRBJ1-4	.	CASSQAFGEKLFF
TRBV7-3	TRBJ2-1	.	CASSLLAGGAYNEQFF
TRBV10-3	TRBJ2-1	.	CAISEGGSSYNEQFF
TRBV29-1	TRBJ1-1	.	CSVQVWVPNTEAFF
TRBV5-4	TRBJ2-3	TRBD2	CASSPQTGLAESTDTQYF
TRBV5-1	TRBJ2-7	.	CASGIQGGGRGYEQYF
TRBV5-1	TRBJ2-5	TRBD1	CASSLANTGGQETQYF
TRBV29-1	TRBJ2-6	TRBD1	CSVGKTGAGANVLTF
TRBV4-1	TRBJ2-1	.	CASRQGLDEQFF
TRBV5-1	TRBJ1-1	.	CASSAMGQQNTEAFF
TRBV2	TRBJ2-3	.	CASSRLSKTDTQYF
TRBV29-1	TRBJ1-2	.	CSVEARRAGPEHGYTF